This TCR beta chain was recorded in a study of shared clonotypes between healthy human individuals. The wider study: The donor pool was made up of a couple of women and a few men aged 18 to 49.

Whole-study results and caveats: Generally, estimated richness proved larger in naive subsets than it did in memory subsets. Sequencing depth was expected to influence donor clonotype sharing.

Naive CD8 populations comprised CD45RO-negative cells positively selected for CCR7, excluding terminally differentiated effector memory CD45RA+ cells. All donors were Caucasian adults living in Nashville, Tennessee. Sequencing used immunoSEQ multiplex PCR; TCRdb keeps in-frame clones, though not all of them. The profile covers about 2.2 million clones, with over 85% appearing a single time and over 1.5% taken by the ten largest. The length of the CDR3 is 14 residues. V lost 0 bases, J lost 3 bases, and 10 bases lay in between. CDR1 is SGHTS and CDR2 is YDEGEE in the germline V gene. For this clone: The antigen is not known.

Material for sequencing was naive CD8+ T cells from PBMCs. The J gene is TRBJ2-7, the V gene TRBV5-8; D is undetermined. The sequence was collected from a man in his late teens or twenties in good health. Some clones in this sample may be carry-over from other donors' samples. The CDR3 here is CASSLVYSDYEQYF. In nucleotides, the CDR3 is TGTGCCAGCAGCTTGGTATACAGCGACTACGAGCAGTACTTC.